One and the same sample provided the 8 T cell receptor beta chains below, sequenced in a study of shared clonotypes between healthy human individuals. The data were produced by immunoSEQ multiplex PCR, yet TCRdb's version contains in-frame clones alone and is incomplete. The sample carries approximately 2.5 million clones, roughly 92% recorded once. Source material: naive CD4+ T cells sorted from blood. Subset described: CD45RA+ positively selected. The receptors stem from a man aged 18 to 29 in good health.

The chain combines TRBV23-1 with TRBJ2-4; D is uncertain. TRBV23-1 is marked as an open reading frame, function uncertain. V was cut by 9 bases and J by 2 bases, with 14 bases left in between. The CDR3 loop spans 14 amino acids. This chain's CDR3 is CASPRRRTKNIQYF. DNA for the CDR3: TGCGCCAGTCCCCGCAGGCGGACCAAAAACATTCAGTACTTC.

The chain joins TRBV7-8 to TRBJ1-3; 8 nucleotides agree with TRBD1. The V and J ends lost 1 base and 5 bases, in that order; junction bases with no gene match: 10. Germline-derived CDR1 and CDR2 are SGHVS and FQNEAQ. The length of the CDR3 is 17 residues. The CDR3, as DNA: TGTGCCAGCAGCTTAGTAGGCGGGACAGGCGCCAGAAACACCATATATTTT. Its protein is CASSLVGGTGARNTIYF.

The CDR3, as DNA: TGTGCCAGCTCACCCGCCCTGGAGACTGAAGCTTTCTTT. It specifies CASSPALETEAFF. The V and J genes are TRBV18 and TRBJ1-1; no clear D gene. The V gene's germline CDR1 is KGHSH and CDR2 LQKENI. CDR3 length equals 13 residues. With 3 bases removed from V and 5 bases from J, the gap between germline ends came to 10 bases.

The chain recombines TRBV5-1 with TRBJ1-3, with TRBD1 matching over 8 bases. The trim removed 4 bases at V and 0 bases at J, leaving 6 bases unmatched. The CDR3 runs 16 residues. CDR1 and CDR2 (germline): SGHRS, YFSETQ. This chain's CDR3 is CASSRDRQISGNTIYF. The CDR3 region has the DNA TGCGCCAGCAGCAGGGACAGGCAAATCTCTGGAAACACCATATATTTT.

The V and J genes are TRBV18 and TRBJ2-7; D is ambiguous. V lost 5 bases, J lost 3 bases, and 8 bases lay in between. The V gene's germline CDR1 is KGHSH and CDR2 LQKENI. The CDR3 has 12 amino acids. The CDR3 nucleotides read TGTGCCAGCTCAACGGCGGTCTACGAGCAGTACTTC. Translation gives CASSTAVYEQYF.

This clone was seen once. J is TRBJ2-3 and V is TRBV11-3, with 7 nucleotides matching TRBD1. Germline loops: CDR1 SGHNT, CDR2 YENEEA. After removal of 2 bases from V and 1 base from J, the junction contained 3 bases not matched to a gene. The CDR3 is made up of 15 amino acids. The CDR3 protein is CASSLYGTGTDTQYF. CDR3 bases: TGTGCCAGCAGCTTATACGGGACAGGCACAGATACGCAGTATTTT.

The chain joins TRBV30 to TRBJ1-6; D possibly corresponds to TRBD1 (5 bases). Looked up from germline, CDR1 is GTSNPN and CDR2 is SVGIG (reference sequence). This CDR3 region has 14 residues. Trimming took off 1 base at V and 8 bases at J, with 12 bases between the two ends. In DNA form, the CDR3 reads TGTGCCTGGAGTGCGGACTTGGGGGATTCACCCCTCCACTTT. Translation gives CAWSADLGDSPLHF.

The V gene is TRBV28, the J gene TRBJ2-1; D not resolved. CDR3 length: 12 residues. Trimming cost V 4 bases and J 12 bases, with 13 bases left between them. The germline CDR1 and CDR2 sequences are MDHEN and SYDVKM. The CDR3 spells CASSSPTERQFF. Written as DNA, the CDR3 is TGTGCCAGCAGTTCGCCTACCGAAAGGCAGTTCTTC.